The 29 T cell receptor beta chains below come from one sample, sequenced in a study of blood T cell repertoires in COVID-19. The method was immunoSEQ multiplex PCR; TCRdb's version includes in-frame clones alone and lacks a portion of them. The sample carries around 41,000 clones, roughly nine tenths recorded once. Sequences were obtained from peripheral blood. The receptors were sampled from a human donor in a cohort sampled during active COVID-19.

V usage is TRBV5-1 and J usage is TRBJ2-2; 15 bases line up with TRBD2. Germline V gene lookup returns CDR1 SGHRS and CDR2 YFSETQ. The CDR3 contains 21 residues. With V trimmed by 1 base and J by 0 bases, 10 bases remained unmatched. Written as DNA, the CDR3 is TGCGCCAGCAGCTTGTATTTCGTTGGACTAGCGGGAGGGTCGAACACCGGGGAGCTGTTTTTT. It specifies CASSLYFVGLAGGSNTGELFF.

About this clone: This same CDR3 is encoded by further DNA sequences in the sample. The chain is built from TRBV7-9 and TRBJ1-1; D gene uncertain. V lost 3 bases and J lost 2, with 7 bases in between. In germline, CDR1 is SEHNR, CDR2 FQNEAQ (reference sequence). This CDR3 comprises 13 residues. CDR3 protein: CASSLRLNTEAFF. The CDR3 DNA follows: TGTGCCAGCAGCTTGAGGCTTAACACTGAAGCTTTCTTT.

For the CDR3, the DNA is TGTGCCAGCAGTCGTACAGGGTATGGCTACACCTTC. Its translation: CASSRTGYGYTF. The rearrangement links TRBV2 to TRBJ1-2, with D perhaps matching TRBD1 (6 bases). There are 12 residues in the CDR3. V was cut by 5 bases and J by 5 bases, with 9 bases left in between. From germline, CDR1 is SNHLY and CDR2 FYNNEI.

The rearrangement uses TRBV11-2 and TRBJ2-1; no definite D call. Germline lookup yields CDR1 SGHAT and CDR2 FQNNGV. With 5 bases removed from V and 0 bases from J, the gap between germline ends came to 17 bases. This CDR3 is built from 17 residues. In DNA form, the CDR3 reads TGTGCCAGCAGCCACTTATATTGGGCCAGCTCCTACAATGAGCAGTTCTTC. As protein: CASSHLYWASSYNEQFF.

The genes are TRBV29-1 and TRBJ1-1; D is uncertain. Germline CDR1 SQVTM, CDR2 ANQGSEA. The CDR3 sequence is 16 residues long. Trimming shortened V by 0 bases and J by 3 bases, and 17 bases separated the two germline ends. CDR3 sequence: CSVEDRRLGSDTEAFF. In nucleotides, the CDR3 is TGCAGCGTTGAAGATCGGAGGCTGGGCTCGGACACTGAAGCTTTCTTT. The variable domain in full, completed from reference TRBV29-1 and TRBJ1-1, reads SAVISQKPSRDICQRGTSLTIQCQVDSQVTMMFWYRQQPGQSLTLIATANQGSEATYESGFVIDKFPISRPNLTFSTLTVSNMSPEDSSIYLCSVEDRRLGSDTEAFFGQGTRLTVV.

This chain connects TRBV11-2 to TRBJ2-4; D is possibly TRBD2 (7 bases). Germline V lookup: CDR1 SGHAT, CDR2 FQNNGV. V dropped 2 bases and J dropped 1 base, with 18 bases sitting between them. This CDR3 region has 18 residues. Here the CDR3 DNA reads TGTGCCAGCAGCTTAATTGCGGGGGCCGTCCGGGCCAAAAACATTCAGTACTTC. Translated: CASSLIAGAVRAKNIQYF.

For the CDR3, the DNA is TGTGCCAGCAGCGGGCAGCACCATGAAGCTTTCTTT. It codes for CASSGQHHEAFF. V gene TRBV7-3 combines with J gene TRBJ1-1; unclear D gene. Trimming shortened V by 5 bases and J by 7 bases, and 11 bases separated the two germline ends. This CDR3 has 12 residues. Germline-derived CDR1 and CDR2 are SGHTA and FQGTGA. Based on the CDR3 plus reference TRBV7-3 and TRBJ1-1, the full variable domain is GAGVSQTPSNKVTEKGKYVELRCDPISGHTALYWYRQSLGQGPEFLIYFQGTGAADDSGLPNDRFFAVRPEGSVSTLKIQRTERGDSAVYLCASSGQHHEAFFGQGTRLTVV.

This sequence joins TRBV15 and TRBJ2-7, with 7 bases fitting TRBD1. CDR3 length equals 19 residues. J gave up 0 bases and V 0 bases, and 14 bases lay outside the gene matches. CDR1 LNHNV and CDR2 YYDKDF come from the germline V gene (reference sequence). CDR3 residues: CATSREKSWRRGTSYEQYF. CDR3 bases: TGTGCCACCAGCAGAGAAAAGTCATGGCGCAGGGGGACCTCCTACGAGCAGTACTTC.

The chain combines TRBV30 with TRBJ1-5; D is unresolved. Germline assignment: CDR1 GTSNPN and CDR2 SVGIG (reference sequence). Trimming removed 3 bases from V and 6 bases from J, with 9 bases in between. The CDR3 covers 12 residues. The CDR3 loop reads CAWSGGSQPQHF. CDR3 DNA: TGTGCCTGGAGCGGAGGGTCTCAGCCCCAGCATTTT.

The CDR3 DNA sequence: TGTGCCAGCAGCAGAGGTGCCCCGGGACAGGGCTCCAATGAGCAGTTCTTC. Amino acids: CASSRGAPGQGSNEQFF. The genes are TRBV7-7 and TRBJ2-1, with 9 nucleotides matching TRBD1. The CDR3 extends over 17 amino acids. Germline assignment: CDR1 SSHAT and CDR2 FNYEAQ (reference sequence). With 5 bases clipped from V and 6 bases from J, the junction kept 14 bases outside the gene matches. Using reference TRBV7-7 and TRBJ2-1 for the parts outside the CDR3, the full variable domain is GAGVSQSPRYKVTKRGQDVTLRCDPISSHATLYWYQQALGQGPEFLTYFNYEAQPDKSGLPSDRFSAERPEGSISTLTIQRTEQRDSAMYRCASSRGAPGQGSNEQFFGPGTRLTVL.

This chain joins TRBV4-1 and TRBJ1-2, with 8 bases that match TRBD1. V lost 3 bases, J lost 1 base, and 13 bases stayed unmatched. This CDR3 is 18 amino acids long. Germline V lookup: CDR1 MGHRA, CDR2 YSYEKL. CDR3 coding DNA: TGCGCCAGCAGCCACCCCTTCACGGGGACAGGAGATAACTATGGCTACACCTTC. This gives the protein CASSHPFTGTGDNYGYTF.

CDR3 bases: TGTGCCAGCAGCCCAATACCGGGACTAGCGGGGGGGTCCTACAATGAGCAGTTCTTC. Its protein is CASSPIPGLAGGSYNEQFF. The chain links TRBV7-2 to TRBJ2-1; TRBD2 matches 16 bases. The CDR3 is 19 residues long. Germline lookup yields CDR1 SGHTA and CDR2 FQGNSA. The V gene end was trimmed by 5 bases and the J gene end by 1 base; junction bases not matched to a gene: 8. The whole variable domain, remainder taken from reference TRBV7-2 and TRBJ2-1, is GAGVSQSPSNKVTEKGKDVELRCDPISGHTALYWYRQSLGQGLEFLIYFQGNSAPDKSGLPSDRFSAERTGGSVSTLTIQRTQQEDSAVYLCASSPIPGLAGGSYNEQFFGPGTRLTVL.

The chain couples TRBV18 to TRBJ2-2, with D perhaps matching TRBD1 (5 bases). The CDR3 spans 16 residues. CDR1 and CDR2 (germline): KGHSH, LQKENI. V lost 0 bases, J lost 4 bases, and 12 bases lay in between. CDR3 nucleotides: TGTGCCAGCTCACCACCAAGCCAGGGAATCACCGGGGAGCTGTTTTTT. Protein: CASSPPSQGITGELFF.

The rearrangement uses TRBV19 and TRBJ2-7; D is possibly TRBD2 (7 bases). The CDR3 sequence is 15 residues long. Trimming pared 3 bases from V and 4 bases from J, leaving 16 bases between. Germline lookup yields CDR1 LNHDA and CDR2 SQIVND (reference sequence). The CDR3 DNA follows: TGTGCCAGTAGTATTAAGGGGGAGGGCCAGTACGAGCAGTACTTC. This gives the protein CASSIKGEGQYEQYF.

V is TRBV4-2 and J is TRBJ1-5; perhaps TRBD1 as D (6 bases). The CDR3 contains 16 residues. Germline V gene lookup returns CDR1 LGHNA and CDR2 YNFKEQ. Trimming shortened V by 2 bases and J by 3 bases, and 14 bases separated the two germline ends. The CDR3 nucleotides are TGTGCCAGCAGCCAAAGTACAGGGATTGACAATCAGCCCCAGCATTTT. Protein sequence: CASSQSTGIDNQPQHF.

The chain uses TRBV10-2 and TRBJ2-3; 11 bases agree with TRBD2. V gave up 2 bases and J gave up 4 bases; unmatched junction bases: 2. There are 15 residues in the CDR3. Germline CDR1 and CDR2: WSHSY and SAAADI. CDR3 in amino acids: CASSETSGGADTQYF. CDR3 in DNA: TGCGCCAGCAGTGAGACTAGCGGGGGTGCAGATACGCAGTATTTT.

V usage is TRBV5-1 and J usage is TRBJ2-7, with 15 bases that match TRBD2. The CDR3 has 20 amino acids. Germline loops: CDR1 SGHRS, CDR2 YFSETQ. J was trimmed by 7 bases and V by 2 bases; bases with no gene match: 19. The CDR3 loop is CASSFGLAGGQRSLKGEQYF. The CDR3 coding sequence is TGCGCCAGCAGCTTCGGACTAGCGGGAGGGCAGAGAAGTTTAAAGGGAGAGCAGTACTTC. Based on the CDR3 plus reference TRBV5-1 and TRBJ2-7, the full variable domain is KAGVTQTPRYLIKTRGQQVTLSCSPISGHRSVSWYQQTPGQGLQFLFEYFSETQRNKGNFPGRFSGRQFSNSRSEMNVSTLELGDSALYLCASSFGLAGGQRSLKGEQYFGPGTRLTVT.

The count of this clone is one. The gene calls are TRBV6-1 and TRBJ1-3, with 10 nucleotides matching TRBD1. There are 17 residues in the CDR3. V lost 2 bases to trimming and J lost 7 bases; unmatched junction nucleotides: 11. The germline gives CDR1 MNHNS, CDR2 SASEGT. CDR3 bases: TGTGCCAGCAGTGAAACCGGGACAGGGGAGCAGTTTAACACCATATATTTT. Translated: CASSETGTGEQFNTIYF.

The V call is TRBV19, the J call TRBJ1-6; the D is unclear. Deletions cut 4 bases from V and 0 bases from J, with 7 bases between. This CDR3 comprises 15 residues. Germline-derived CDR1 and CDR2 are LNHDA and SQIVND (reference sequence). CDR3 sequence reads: CASSTLSSYNSPLHF. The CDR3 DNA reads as TGTGCCAGTAGTACCCTTAGCTCCTATAATTCACCCCTCCACTTT.

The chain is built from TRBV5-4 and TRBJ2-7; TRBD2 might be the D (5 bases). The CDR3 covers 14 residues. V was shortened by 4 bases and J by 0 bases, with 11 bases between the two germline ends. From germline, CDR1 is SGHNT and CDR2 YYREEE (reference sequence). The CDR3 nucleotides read TGTGCCAGCAGCCAAGCTCGGGGCTCCTACGAGCAGTACTTC. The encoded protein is CASSQARGSYEQYF.

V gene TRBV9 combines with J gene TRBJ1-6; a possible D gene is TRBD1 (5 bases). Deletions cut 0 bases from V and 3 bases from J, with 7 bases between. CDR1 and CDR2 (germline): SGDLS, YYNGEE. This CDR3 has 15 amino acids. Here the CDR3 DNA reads TGTGCCAGCAGCGTAGAGCAGGGCTATAATTCACCCCTCCACTTT. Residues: CASSVEQGYNSPLHF.

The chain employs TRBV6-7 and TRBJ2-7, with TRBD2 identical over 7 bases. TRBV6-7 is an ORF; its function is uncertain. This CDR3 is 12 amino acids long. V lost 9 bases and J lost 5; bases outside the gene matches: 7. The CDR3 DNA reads TGTGCCAGTCTGGCGGGGGACCACGAGCAGTACTTC. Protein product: CASLAGDHEQYF.

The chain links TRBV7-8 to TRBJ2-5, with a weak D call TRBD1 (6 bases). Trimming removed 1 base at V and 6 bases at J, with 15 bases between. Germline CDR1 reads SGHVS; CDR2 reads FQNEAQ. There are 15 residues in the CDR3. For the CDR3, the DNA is TGTGCCAGCAGCTTAGAGCTCGTCAGGGGAAAGACCCAGTACTTC. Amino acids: CASSLELVRGKTQYF.

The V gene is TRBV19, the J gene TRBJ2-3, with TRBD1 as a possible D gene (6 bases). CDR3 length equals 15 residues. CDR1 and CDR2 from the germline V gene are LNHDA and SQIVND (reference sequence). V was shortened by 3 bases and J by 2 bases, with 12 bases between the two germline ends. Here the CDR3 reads CASSMWGLDTDTQYF. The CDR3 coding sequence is TGTGCCAGTAGTATGTGGGGGCTGGACACAGATACGCAGTATTTT.

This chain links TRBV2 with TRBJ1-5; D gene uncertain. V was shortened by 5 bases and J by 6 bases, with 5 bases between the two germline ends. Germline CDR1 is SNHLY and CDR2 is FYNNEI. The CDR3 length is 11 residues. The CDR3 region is CASSLSQPQHF. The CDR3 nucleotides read TGTGCCAGCAGTCTTAGTCAGCCCCAGCATTTT. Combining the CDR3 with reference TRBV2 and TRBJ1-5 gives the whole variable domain EPEVTQTPSHQVTQMGQEVILRCVPISNHLYFYWYRQILGQKVEFLVSFYNNEISEKSEIFDDQFSVERPDGSNFTLKIRSTKLEDSAMYFCASSLSQPQHFGDGTRLSIL.

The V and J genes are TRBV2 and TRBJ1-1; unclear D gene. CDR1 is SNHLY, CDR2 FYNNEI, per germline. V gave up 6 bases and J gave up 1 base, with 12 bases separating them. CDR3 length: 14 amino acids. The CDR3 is CASRFGPANTEAFF. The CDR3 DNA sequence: TGTGCCAGCAGATTTGGGCCGGCGAACACTGAAGCTTTCTTT.

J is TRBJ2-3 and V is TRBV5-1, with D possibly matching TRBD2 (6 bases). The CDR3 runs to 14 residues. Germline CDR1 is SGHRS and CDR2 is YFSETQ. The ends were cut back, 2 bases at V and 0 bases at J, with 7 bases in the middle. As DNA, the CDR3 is TGCGCCAGCAGCTTTACTAGCAGCACAGATACGCAGTATTTT. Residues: CASSFTSSTDTQYF.

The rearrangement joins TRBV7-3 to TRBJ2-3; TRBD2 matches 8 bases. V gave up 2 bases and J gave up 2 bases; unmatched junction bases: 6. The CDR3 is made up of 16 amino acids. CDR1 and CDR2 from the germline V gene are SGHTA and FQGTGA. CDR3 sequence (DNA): TGTGCCAGCAGCTTATTCGGGGGGGCCCTCACAGATACGCAGTATTTT. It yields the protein CASSLFGGALTDTQYF.

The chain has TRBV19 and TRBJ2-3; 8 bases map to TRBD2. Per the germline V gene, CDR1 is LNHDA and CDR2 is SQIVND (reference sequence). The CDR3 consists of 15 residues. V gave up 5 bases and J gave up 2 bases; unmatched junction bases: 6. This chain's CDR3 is CASSPGGGHTDTQYF. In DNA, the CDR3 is TGTGCCAGTAGTCCCGGGGGGGGGCACACAGATACGCAGTATTTT.